Presented here are 24 T cell receptor beta chains from one specimen sequenced in a study of cytomegalovirus exposure and HLA in healthy donors. Researchers ran the PCR with 60 Vbeta and 13 Jbeta primers. Here immunoSEQ multiplex PCR was the method, and the copy in TCRdb shows in-frame clones only, minus some. The sample has around 98,000 clones, approximately 78% seen once. What was sequenced was PBMCs. Receptors were obtained from a man aged 35-49 years in good health and CMV-seronegative.

V and J are TRBV10-2 and TRBJ1-3; 11 bases are shared with TRBD1. Trimming removed 7 bases from V and 9 bases from J; junction bases left unmatched: 2. The CDR3 runs 12 residues. Germline CDR1 WSHSY, CDR2 SAAADI. In DNA, the CDR3 is TGCGCCAGCATTGGGACAGGGGGCACCATATATTTT. Its protein is CASIGTGGTIYF.

The chain employs TRBV2 and TRBJ2-7; 12 positions agree with TRBD1. The J segment lost 4 bases and the V segment lost 6 bases, leaving 4 bases of the junction unmatched. The CDR3 runs to 14 residues. CDR1 is SNHLY and CDR2 is FYNNEI in the germline V gene. The CDR3 loop reads CASSRDRGQYEQYF. The CDR3 DNA sequence: TGTGCCAGCAGCCGGGACAGGGGGCAATACGAGCAGTACTTC.

This sequence joins TRBV4-1 and TRBJ1-2; D possibly corresponds to TRBD1 (5 bases). Per germline, CDR1 MGHRA and CDR2 YSYEKL. V gave up 0 bases and J gave up 4 bases, with 9 bases separating them. This CDR3 has 14 residues. The CDR3, as DNA: TGCGCCAGCAGCCAAGATAAAGGGGTCTATGGCTACACCTTC. This encodes CASSQDKGVYGYTF.

The chain couples TRBV23-1 to TRBJ2-7; D unresolved. TRBV23-1 is an ORF, with its function uncertain. The V and J ends lost 8 bases and 2 bases respectively, with 13 bases between them. This CDR3 region has 13 residues. CDR3 in DNA: TGCGCCAGCCCCCTCCTGTCGGCCTACGAGCAGTACTTC. The encoded protein is CASPLLSAYEQYF.

The chain carries TRBV29-1 and TRBJ2-1; D is undetermined. V gave up 4 bases and J gave up 3 bases, with 7 bases separating them. The CDR3 has 12 residues. The germline V gene encodes CDR1 SQVTM and CDR2 ANQGSEA. The CDR3 coding sequence is TGCAGCGTTGGGCACCTCTACAATGAGCAGTTCTTC. Its protein is CSVGHLYNEQFF.

V and J are TRBV30 and TRBJ1-1; D gene uncertain. The CDR3 sequence is 13 residues long. V was shortened by 2 bases and J by 6 bases, with 13 bases between the two germline ends. The germline V gene encodes CDR1 GTSNPN and CDR2 SVGIG (reference sequence). The CDR3 here is CAWSSALTPEAFF. The DNA for the CDR3 is TGTGCCTGGAGTAGTGCTTTAACTCCTGAAGCTTTCTTT.

In this sample, this clone turned up once. The chain is built from TRBV5-4 and TRBJ2-7; TRBD2 might be the D (6 bases). Trimming took 0 bases from V and 2 from J, leaving 12 bases between them. CDR3 length equals 15 residues. The germline V gene has CDR1 SGHNT and CDR2 YYREEE (reference sequence). The CDR3 nucleotides are TGTGCCAGCAGCTTGGCGGCCGGGGAGGCCTACGAGCAGTACTTC. It encodes CASSLAAGEAYEQYF.

The sample holds one count of this clone. The chain uses TRBV6-1 and TRBJ2-7; possibly TRBD1 for D (6 bases). Looked up from germline, CDR1 is MNHNS and CDR2 is SASEGT. Trimming took 5 bases from V and 2 from J, leaving 16 bases between them. CDR3 length equals 15 residues. The CDR3 spells CASSNRVSPTYEQYF. The CDR3 nucleotides read TGTGCCAGCAGTAACAGGGTTTCCCCTACCTACGAGCAGTACTTC.

V is TRBV10-3 and J is TRBJ2-2; TRBD1 matches 9 bases. Germline V lookup: CDR1 ENHRY, CDR2 SYGVKD. The J segment lost 1 base and the V segment lost 8 bases, leaving 8 bases of the junction unmatched. CDR3 size: 16 residues. The CDR3 loop is CAIGSQGAENTGELFF. DNA of the CDR3: TGTGCCATCGGATCACAGGGGGCCGAGAACACCGGGGAGCTGTTTTTT.

The chain employs TRBV27 and TRBJ1-3, with 9 positions matching TRBD1. The tail of the sequence fits TRBJ2-2 better, so the J call may be wrong. CDR3 size: 16 residues. The germline V gene has CDR1 MNHEY and CDR2 SMNVEV (reference sequence). CDR3 region: CASRRTGAWTTGELFF. CDR3 coding DNA: TGTGCCAGCAGGAGGACAGGGGCCTGGACCACCGGGGAGCTGTTTTTT.

This sequence joins TRBV19 and TRBJ2-5; 7 nucleotides agree with TRBD1. CDR3 size: 13 residues. V was clipped by 6 bases and J by 2 bases; unmatched bases: 3. The germline V gene encodes CDR1 LNHDA and CDR2 SQIVND (reference sequence). The DNA for the CDR3 is TGTGCCAGTAGAAAGGGACAGCAAGAGACCCAGTACTTC. Residues: CASRKGQQETQYF. Full variable domain (outside the CDR3, taken from reference TRBV19 and TRBJ2-5): DGGITQSPKYLFRKEGQNVTLSCEQNLNHDAMYWYRQDPGQGLRLIYYSQIVNDFQKGDIAEGYSVSREKKESFPLTVTSAQKNPTAFYLCASRKGQQETQYFGPGTRLLVL.

This clone appeared once. This chain connects TRBV27 to TRBJ2-7; 9 nucleotides align to TRBD1. The CDR3 has 15 amino acids. Trimming took 4 bases from V and 1 from J; bases not matched to a gene: 5. Germline lookup yields CDR1 MNHEY and CDR2 SMNVEV (reference sequence). The CDR3: CASSWGQGISYEQYF. The CDR3 region has the DNA TGTGCCAGCAGTTGGGGACAGGGAATTTCCTACGAGCAGTACTTC.

Points on this clone: The final CDR3 position lacks the conserved phenylalanine or tryptophan, pointing to a likely read error. Because the CDR3's place on the DNA is in doubt, the DNA is left out and the CDR3 is given as listed by TCRdb. The chain has TRBV5-6 and TRBJ2-7; TRBD1 is the table's D call, not checked against the DNA. Germline loops: CDR1 SGHDT, CDR2 YYEEEE. A total of 10 residues make up the CDR3, ends included. The CDR3 sequence: CASSPPRQGL.

This clone appeared a few times. The rearrangement joins TRBV6-5 to TRBJ1-1; 7 positions agree with TRBD1. The trim removed 5 bases at V and 0 bases at J, leaving 6 bases unmatched. The CDR3 covers 15 residues. Germline V lookup: CDR1 MNHEY, CDR2 SVGAGI. The CDR3, as DNA: TGTGCCAGCAGTCGTGGGACAGCAATGAACACTGAAGCTTTCTTT. This translates into CASSRGTAMNTEAFF.

The chain links TRBV19 to TRBJ1-5, with D perhaps TRBD1 (6 bases). This CDR3 has 14 residues. The V gene's germline CDR1 is LNHDA and CDR2 SQIVND (reference sequence). The ends were cut back, 3 bases at V and 6 bases at J, with 12 bases in the middle. The CDR3 here is CASSMNRDTQPQHF. CDR3 DNA: TGTGCCAGTAGTATGAACAGGGATACTCAGCCCCAGCATTTT.

The rearrangement links TRBV5-1 to TRBJ1-3, with D possibly TRBD1 on 6 matching bases. Trimming cost V 4 bases and J 0 bases, with 14 bases left between them. This CDR3 is built from 16 residues. Germline CDR1 is SGHRS and CDR2 is YFSETQ. As DNA, the CDR3 is TGCGCCAGCAGCCACAGGGCCCAAACCTCTGGAAACACCATATATTTT. Translation: CASSHRAQTSGNTIYF.

This chain uses TRBV5-4 with TRBJ1-1, with D possibly matching TRBD1 (5 bases). Germline V gene lookup returns CDR1 SGHNT and CDR2 YYREEE (reference sequence). V was pared by 0 bases and J by 0 bases, with 12 bases between. This CDR3 spans 16 amino acids. The CDR3 nucleotides are TGTGCCAGCAGCTTGGGATCGGGGGGTTTGAACACTGAAGCTTTCTTT. Its protein product is CASSLGSGGLNTEAFF.

V is TRBV2 and J is TRBJ2-7; 8 bases fit TRBD1. Trimming removed 7 bases from V and 7 bases from J; junction bases left unmatched: 9. CDR1 SNHLY and CDR2 FYNNEI come from the germline V gene. This CDR3 comprises 13 residues. The CDR3 protein is CASKIGQGGEQYF. The CDR3 coding sequence is TGTGCCAGCAAAATAGGACAGGGAGGAGAGCAGTACTTC.

Comment on this clone: Germline and junction disagree at one end, which may indicate a read error. This chain uses TRBV30 with TRBJ1-4, with TRBD1 matching over 9 bases. This CDR3 is 14 amino acids long. The germline V gene encodes CDR1 GTSNPN and CDR2 SVGIG (reference sequence). The CDR3 bases are TGCGCTCTCGGTGGACAGGGGACCGATGAAAAACTGTTTTTT. Protein: CALGGQGTDEKLFF.

In its sample, this clone was seen a few times. Relative to the germline gene, one junction end is altered; a read error may explain this. The chain links TRBV7-9 to TRBJ1-6; 7 bases agree with TRBD1. The CDR3 consists of 15 residues. CDR1 SEHNR and CDR2 FQNEAQ come from the germline V gene (reference sequence). CDR3 sequence (DNA): TGTTCCAGCAGCCTCGACAGGGTGGGGAATTCACCCCTCCACTTT. Translating gives CSSSLDRVGNSPLHF.

V usage is TRBV27 and J usage is TRBJ2-7, with D unresolved. Between the trimmed V and J ends, which lost 0 bases and 7 bases, there was a span of 10 bases. This CDR3 contains 13 residues. The germline gives CDR1 MNHEY, CDR2 SMNVEV (reference sequence). CDR3 region: CASSLSILAEQYF. In DNA form, the CDR3 reads TGTGCCAGCAGTTTATCGATACTCGCTGAGCAGTACTTC.

The chain carries TRBV6-5 and TRBJ1-6, with D possibly TRBD1 on 5 matching bases. Germline-derived CDR1 and CDR2 are MNHEY and SVGAGI. This CDR3 comprises 14 residues. With 5 bases removed from V and 10 bases from J, the gap between germline ends came to 15 bases. CDR3 residues: CASSLLQQGSPLHF. CDR3 coding DNA: TGTGCCAGCAGTCTCCTCCAGCAGGGCTCACCCCTCCACTTT.

The J gene is TRBJ1-2, the V gene TRBV2; 8 bases are a match to TRBD1. V gave up 3 bases and J gave up 4 bases; unmatched junction bases: 7. There are 15 residues in the CDR3. The germline V gene has CDR1 SNHLY and CDR2 FYNNEI. For the CDR3, the DNA is TGTGCCAGCAGTGATTTTCACAGGGGGACCTATGGCTACACCTTC. This encodes CASSDFHRGTYGYTF.

This chain uses TRBV7-2 with TRBJ2-7, with 7 bases identical to TRBD1. The V and J ends lost 0 bases and 7 bases, in that order; junction bases with no gene match: 6. This CDR3 is built from 14 residues. The germline V gene has CDR1 SGHTA and CDR2 FQGNSA. The CDR3 spells CASSLAEGAGEQYF. CDR3 sequence (DNA): TGTGCCAGCAGCTTAGCTGAGGGGGCGGGTGAGCAGTACTTC.